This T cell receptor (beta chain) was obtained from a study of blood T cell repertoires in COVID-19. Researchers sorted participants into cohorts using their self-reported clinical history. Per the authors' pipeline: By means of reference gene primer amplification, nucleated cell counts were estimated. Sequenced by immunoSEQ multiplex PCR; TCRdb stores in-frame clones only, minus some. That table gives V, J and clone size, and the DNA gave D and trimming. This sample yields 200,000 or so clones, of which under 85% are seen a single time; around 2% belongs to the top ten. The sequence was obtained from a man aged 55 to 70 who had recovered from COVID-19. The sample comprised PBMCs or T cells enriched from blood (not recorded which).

The CDR3 loop reads CASRQGADNEQFF. The CDR3 DNA is TGCGCCAGCAGACAGGGGGCGGATAATGAGCAGTTCTTC. V gene TRBV5-1 combines with J gene TRBJ2-1; TRBD1 aligns across 9 bases. This CDR3 region has 13 residues. Germline values: CDR1 SGHRS, CDR2 YFSETQ. The V gene end was trimmed by 5 bases and the J gene end by 7 bases; junction bases not matched to a gene: 4.